The clone carrying this T cell receptor (beta chain) came up once. Its matching antigen is unknown. These data are taken from a study of T cell repertoires in cytomegalovirus infection. Study-level background: Recently identified HLA-C-restricted CMV epitopes were among the peptides used. Signatures in public TCR beta sequences pointed to both CMV infection and matching HLA type.

V was trimmed by 3 bases and J by 12 bases, leaving 20 bases between them. The CDR3 length is 14 residues. Germline CDR1 reads SGHTA; CDR2 reads FQGNSA. TCRdb recomputed calls from the reads with MiXCR, one row per CDR3 protein. The table records fewer than 1,000,000 distinct CDR3 sequences, roughly 31% of them present only once. The TCR sequence derives from a human donor in good health (CMV status not recorded). Some clones in this sample may be carry-over from other donors' samples. The sequencing here drew on cultured CD8+ T cells from PBMCs, taken from culture after CMV antigen stimulation. The rearrangement links TRBV7-2 to TRBJ1-1; possibly TRBD1 for D (5 bases). The CDR3 is CASSFEALVGESFF. CDR3 sequence (DNA): TGTGCCAGCAGCTTTGAAGCATTGGTAGGGGAATCTTTCTTT.